What follows is one T cell receptor (beta chain) and its context. The assay was immunoSEQ multiplex PCR, and TCRdb's table has in-frame clones only and misses some. The table has some 50,000 clones, more than 70% seen once. Germline values: CDR1 LNHNV, CDR2 YYDKDF (reference sequence). This CDR3 comprises 13 residues. Trimming removed 3 bases at V and 10 bases at J, with 13 bases between. The data derive from a study of PD-L1 blockade in urothelial cancer. Study summary: Patients went on atezolizumab around 2014, receiving 1,200 mg intravenously every 3 weeks. From 0 to 3 prior chemotherapy regimens had been given to the patients. Blood analysis was done at 3 weeks (second dose) and 6 weeks after treatment began. A median of roughly 140,000 T cells was found in the blood samples.

The rearrangement joins TRBV15 to TRBJ2-1, with D maybe TRBD2 (6 bases). The sequence was collected from a man older than 75 with urothelial cancer. This material consisted of PBMCs, taken around atezolizumab (anti-PD-L1) treatment. The CDR3, as DNA: TGTGCCACCAGCAGGAGTCCGGGGGAGGAGCAGTTCTTC. It specifies CATSRSPGEEQFF. The full variable domain, with the rest looked up from reference TRBV15 and TRBJ2-1, is DAMVIQNPRYQVTQFGKPVTLSCSQTLNHNVMYWYQQKSSQAPKLLFHYYDKDFNNEADTPDNFQSRRPNTSFCFLDIRSPGLGDTAMYLCATSRSPGEEQFFGPGTRLTVL.